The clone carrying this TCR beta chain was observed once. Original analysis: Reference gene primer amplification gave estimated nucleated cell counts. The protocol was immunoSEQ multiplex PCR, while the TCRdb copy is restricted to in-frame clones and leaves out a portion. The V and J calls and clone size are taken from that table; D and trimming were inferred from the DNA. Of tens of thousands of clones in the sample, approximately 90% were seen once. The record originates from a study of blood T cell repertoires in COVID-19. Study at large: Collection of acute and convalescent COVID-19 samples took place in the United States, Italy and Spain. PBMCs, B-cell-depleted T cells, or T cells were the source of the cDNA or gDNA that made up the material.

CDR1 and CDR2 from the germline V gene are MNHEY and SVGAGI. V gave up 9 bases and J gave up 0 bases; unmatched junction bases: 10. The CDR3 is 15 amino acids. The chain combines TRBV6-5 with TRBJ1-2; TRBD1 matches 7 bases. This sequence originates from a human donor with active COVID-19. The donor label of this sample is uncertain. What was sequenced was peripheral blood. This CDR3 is CASQPTGAANYGYTF. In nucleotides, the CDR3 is TGTGCCAGTCAACCTACAGGGGCAGCTAACTATGGCTACACCTTC.